The 18 T cell receptor beta chains in this list originate from one sample, sequenced in a study of cytomegalovirus exposure and HLA in healthy donors. PCR involved 60 Vbeta and 13 Jbeta primers. Sequencing used immunoSEQ multiplex PCR; TCRdb keeps in-frame clones, though not all of them. The data contain approximately 170,000 clones, over 80% of them singletons. The sequencing input was PBMCs. The origin of the receptors is a boy younger than 10 in good health and CMV-seronegative.

This clone was recorded a few times. This chain uses TRBV7-8 with TRBJ2-1, with 9 bases aligning to TRBD2. From germline, CDR1 is SGHVS and CDR2 FQNEAQ. The trim removed 5 bases at V and 5 bases at J, leaving 13 bases unmatched. The CDR3 spans 17 residues. The CDR3 sequence is CASSESLSGRTNNEQFF. CDR3 nucleotide sequence: TGTGCCAGCAGCGAATCCCTGAGCGGGAGGACAAACAATGAGCAGTTCTTC.

This chain uses TRBV10-3 with TRBJ2-7; 11 bases are shared with TRBD2. The CDR3 contains 17 residues. J lost 4 bases, V lost 6 bases, and 14 bases had no gene match. Germline lookup yields CDR1 ENHRY and CDR2 SYGVKD. CDR3 sequence (DNA): TGTGCCATCAGGGGGGGCGCGGGACTAGCGGATCCATACGAGCAGTACTTC. Its translation is CAIRGGAGLADPYEQYF.

The rearrangement joins TRBV14 to TRBJ1-1; D may be TRBD1 (6 bases). Germline V lookup: CDR1 SGHDN, CDR2 FVKESK. Trimming took 0 bases from V and 4 from J, leaving 15 bases between them. There are 16 residues in the CDR3. The CDR3 region has the DNA TGTGCCAGCAGCCAAGAAGGATGGGCCAGGGGCACTGAAGCTTTCTTT. Its protein product is CASSQEGWARGTEAFF.

This clone was detected once. This chain uses TRBV7-6 with TRBJ2-1; 7 nucleotides line up with TRBD1. The ends lost 1 base at V and 3 bases at J; junction bases unmatched: 3. This CDR3 has 15 residues. The germline V gene encodes CDR1 SGHVS and CDR2 FNYEAQ. The CDR3: CASSLGGQVYNEQFF. CDR3 coding DNA: TGTGCCAGCAGCTTAGGCGGACAGGTCTACAATGAGCAGTTCTTC.

The chain is built from TRBV28 and TRBJ2-5; TRBD1 matches at 8 bases. This CDR3 has 14 residues. V shed 5 bases, J shed 4 bases, and the junction held 6 bases outside the gene matches. Germline V CDR1 and CDR2: MDHEN, SYDVKM. The CDR3 loop is CASSPDRAVETQYF. As DNA, the CDR3 is TGTGCCAGCAGTCCGGACAGGGCAGTAGAGACCCAGTACTTC.

V is TRBV21-1 and J is TRBJ2-2; the D call in the table, TRBD2, was not verified against the DNA. TRBV21-1 represents a pseudogene. This CDR3 region has 16 residues. The CDR3 bases are TGTGCCAGCAGCAAAGTAGGGAGGGGGAAGTGCGGGGAGCTGTTTTTT. It yields the protein CASSKVGRGKCGELFF.

V gene TRBV28 combines with J gene TRBJ1-1, with 9 bases fitting TRBD1. Germline CDR1 MDHEN, CDR2 SYDVKM. This CDR3 has 16 residues. V lost 6 bases to trimming and J lost 2 bases; unmatched junction nucleotides: 10. This CDR3 reads CASSQRDRDINTEAFF. In DNA form, the CDR3 reads TGTGCCAGCAGCCAGAGGGACAGGGACATAAACACTGAAGCTTTCTTT.

CDR3: CASSRLVNTEAFF. The DNA of the CDR3 is TGTGCCAGCAGCCGACTGGTGAACACTGAAGCTTTCTTT. The V gene is TRBV6-4, the J gene TRBJ1-1; D call uncertain. CDR3 length: 13 amino acids. The ends were cut back, 6 bases at V and 0 bases at J, with 8 bases in the middle. Germline CDR1 reads MRHNA; CDR2 reads SNTAGT.

This clone has just a few counts. The chain couples TRBV9 to TRBJ2-2; D unclear. Germline V gives CDR1 SGDLS, CDR2 YYNGEE. The CDR3 length is 13 residues. Trimming stripped 3 bases from V and 5 bases from J, with 8 bases between. The CDR3 is CASSASSTGELFF. The CDR3 nucleotides are TGTGCCAGCAGCGCGAGTTCGACCGGGGAGCTGTTTTTT. Full variable domain (missing parts from reference TRBV9 and TRBJ2-2): DSGVTQTPKHLITATGQRVTLRCSPRSGDLSVYWYQQSLDQGLQFLIQYYNGEERAKGNILERFSAQQFPDLHSELNLSSLELGDSALYFCASSASSTGELFFGEGSRLTVL.

The gene calls are TRBV18 and TRBJ2-3; no clear D. Trimming removed 3 bases from V and 3 bases from J, with 10 bases in between. Per germline, CDR1 KGHSH and CDR2 LQKENI. This CDR3 is 14 amino acids long. In DNA, the CDR3 is TGTGCCAGCTCACCCCAACCCGGGACAGATACGCAGTATTTT. Translation gives CASSPQPGTDTQYF.

This clone was seen only once. CDR3 region: CASSSLGGEQYV. CDR3 DNA: TGTGCCAGCAGTTCCCTAGGGGGCGAGCAGTACGTC. V usage is TRBV6-6 and J usage is TRBJ2-7; D possibly corresponds to TRBD1 (6 bases). The CDR3 contains 12 residues. CDR1 is MNHNY and CDR2 is SVGAGI in the germline V gene (reference sequence). V shed 4 bases and J shed 6 bases, with 10 bases lying between them.

The chain has TRBV27 and TRBJ1-2; 10 positions agree with TRBD1. Germline-derived CDR1 and CDR2 are MNHEY and SMNVEV (reference sequence). The CDR3 runs to 15 residues. V lost 8 bases and J lost 6; bases outside the gene matches: 12. As DNA, the CDR3 is TGTGCCAGCGGGAAGCAAAGGGACAGGGGTAATGGCTACACCTTC. Translation: CASGKQRDRGNGYTF.

The chain couples TRBV19 to TRBJ2-1; D might be TRBD1 (8 bases). V shed 1 base and J shed 8 bases, with 12 bases lying between them. Germline CDR1 reads LNHDA; CDR2 reads SQIVND (reference sequence). This CDR3 spans 14 amino acids. CDR3 DNA: TGTGCCAGTAGTATAGGAACAGGGGGGGATGAGCAGTTCTTC. Translation: CASSIGTGGDEQFF. The full variable domain, rest sourced from reference TRBV19 and TRBJ2-1, is DGGITQSPKYLFRKEGQNVTLSCEQNLNHDAMYWYRQDPGQGLRLIYYSQIVNDFQKGDIAEGYSVSREKKESFPLTVTSAQKNPTAFYLCASSIGTGGDEQFFGPGTRLTVL.

The chain recombines TRBV7-9 with TRBJ2-7; 9 bases match TRBD1. CDR1 is SEHNR, CDR2 FQNEAQ, per germline (reference sequence). The CDR3 is 15 residues long. Losses at the gene ends were 5 bases for V and 2 bases for J; bases not matched to a gene: 7. The CDR3 nucleotides are TGTGCCAGCAGCCTGGGGGGGACAGGGCCCTACGAGCAGTACGTC. Amino acids: CASSLGGTGPYEQYV.

The rearrangement joins TRBV13 to TRBJ2-1; 10 bases match TRBD1. Germline lookup yields CDR1 PRHDT and CDR2 FYEKMQ (reference sequence). V dropped 4 bases and J dropped 7; count of bases not matched to a gene: 1. The CDR3 totals 13 residues. The CDR3 here is CASSSDRGNEQFF. For the CDR3, the DNA is TGTGCCAGCAGCTCGGACAGGGGGAATGAGCAGTTCTTC.

This clone was seen more than once but under ten times. This rearrangement joins TRBV27 to TRBJ1-1, with D tentatively TRBD1 (5 bases). This CDR3 region has 15 residues. CDR1 and CDR2 (germline): MNHEY, SMNVEV (reference sequence). Deletions cut 2 bases from V and 4 bases from J, with 14 bases between. CDR3 residues: CASSLQALGGTEAFF. The DNA for the CDR3 is TGTGCCAGCAGTTTACAGGCCCTCGGGGGCACTGAAGCTTTCTTT.

Notes on this clone: Its ends do not fully match the called genes, so a read error is possible. The rearrangement uses TRBV2 and TRBJ1-2, with 8 bases matching TRBD1. Germline CDR1 is SNHLY and CDR2 is FYNNEI. CDR3 length equals 14 residues. This chain's CDR3 is CASTERAGGNGYTF. The CDR3 DNA is TGTGCCAGCACTGAAAGAGCAGGGGGCAATGGCTACACCTTC.

The V call is TRBV25-1, the J call TRBJ2-5; 7 bases map to TRBD1. Losses at the gene ends were 2 bases for V and 5 bases for J; bases not matched to a gene: 8. The CDR3 has 15 amino acids. Germline CDR1 reads MGHDK; CDR2 reads SYGVNS. For the CDR3, the DNA is TGTGCCAGCAGTGAACGACAGGGATATTGGGAGACCCAGTACTTC. This gives the protein CASSERQGYWETQYF.